Detailed here is one TCR beta chain. TCRdb's copy holds only in-frame clones and misses some; the assay was immunoSEQ multiplex PCR. Found here are 200,000 to 250,000 clones, roughly 75% of them singletons; the top ten hold less than 6%. The data were taken from a study of blood T cell repertoires in COVID-19. For the study at large: COVID-19 samples from acute and convalescent phases originated in the United States, Italy and Spain. The analysed material was cDNA or gDNA that came from T cells, B-cell-depleted T cells, or PBMCs.

Sequencing was performed on peripheral blood. The sequence was collected from a woman between 65 and 79 years old with acute or convalescent COVID-19.

For the CDR3, the DNA is TGTGCCAGCAGCATACAGGCTTTCTCCTACAATGAGCAGTTCTTC. Its protein is CASSIQAFSYNEQFF. The chain recombines TRBV7-2 with TRBJ2-1; TRBD1 might be the D (5 bases). Germline V lookup: CDR1 SGHTA, CDR2 FQGNSA. The V gene lost 5 bases and the J gene lost 0 bases, with 11 bases spanning the gap. This CDR3 comprises 15 residues.